This T cell receptor beta chain emerged from a study of cytomegalovirus exposure and HLA in healthy donors. Study-level points and caveats: With DRB1 most and HLA-C fewest, TCR association rates differed between HLA loci in a later analysis. The classifier reportedly diagnosed cytomegalovirus status with high specificity and sensitivity.

At the time of sampling, donors were nominally healthy, though unrecorded immune exposures were likely. Regarding this clone: Antigen: not known.

From germline, CDR1 is SNHLY and CDR2 FYNNEI. V lost 6 bases to trimming and J lost 3 bases; unmatched junction nucleotides: 6. The CDR3 sequence is 15 residues long. It was with 60 Vbeta and 13 Jbeta primers that the PCR ran. The authors' processing: An analysis performed later counted around 86 million unique TCR beta chains (around 11 million of them shared). Measured with immunoSEQ multiplex PCR; TCRdb has only the in-frame clones, and not every one. The DNA gave D and trimming, while V, J and clone size come from that table. The sample contains fewer than 250,000 clones, 79% of which appear only once.

The clonotype originates from a woman aged 50 to 60 in good health and CMV-seronegative. The V call is TRBV2, the J call TRBJ2-1, with 9 bases fitting TRBD2. The sequencing sample was made of PBMCs. CDR3 nucleotides: TGTGCCAGCAGGGTAAGCGGGGGGATCTACAATGAGCAGTTCTTC. This encodes CASRVSGGIYNEQFF. The variable domain in full, completed from reference TRBV2 and TRBJ2-1, reads EPEVTQTPSHQVTQMGQEVILRCVPISNHLYFYWYRQILGQKVEFLVSFYNNEISEKSEIFDDQFSVERPDGSNFTLKIRSTKLEDSAMYFCASRVSGGIYNEQFFGPGTRLTVL.